The rows below give T cell receptor beta chains drawn from one sample of a study of blood T cell repertoires in COVID-19. Generated by immunoSEQ multiplex PCR, the TCRdb table keeps only in-frame clones and is missing some. The data contain tens of thousands of clones, 84% of them singletons. The sample consisted of peripheral blood. These receptor sequences come from a woman in her forties or fifties with acute or convalescent COVID-19. Both conserved end residues are trimmed from each CDR3. D genes are given only for firm matches.

len | j_gene | d_gene | v_gene | CDR3aa
13 | TRBJ1-6 | - | TRBV5-6 | ASRRLEILNSPLH
11 | TRBJ1-2 | - | TRBV6-5 | ASSRQNNYGYT
12 | TRBJ1-2 | TRBD1 | TRBV7-9 | ASSLATGHYGYT
15 | TRBJ2-3 | TRBD1 | TRBV6-2/TRBV6-3 | ASSFRTGQRFTDTQY
12 | TRBJ2-2 | TRBD1 | TRBV2 | ATSGTGNAGELF
13 | TRBJ2-1 | - | TRBV10-2 | ASSEGSYSYNEQF
13 | TRBJ2-5 | TRBD1 | TRBV18 | ASSTGMGQKETQY
10 | TRBJ2-3 | - | TRBV5-5 | ASSPVTDTQY
14 | TRBJ2-5 | TRBD2 | TRBV10-3 | AISETSGGFEETQY
13 | TRBJ2-1 | - | TRBV7-6 | ASSSGQSSYNEQF
14 | TRBJ1-1 | - | TRBV7-2 | ASRNPSTALNTEAF
11 | TRBJ2-7 | TRBD1 | TRBV5-1 | ARPLDRGDEQY
13 | TRBJ2-3 | TRBD2 | TRBV2 | ASTSGGAGLDTQY
11 | TRBJ2-5 | - | TRBV29-1 | SVERTAQETQY
16 | TRBJ2-1 | TRBD2 | TRBV3-1/TRBV3-2 | ASSPGTSGGLSYNEQF
12 | TRBJ2-7 | - | TRBV5-1 | ASSLLWGPYEQY
13 | TRBJ1-2 | - | TRBV4-3 | ASSQDLGGGYGYT
13 | TRBJ2-7 | - | TRBV9 | ASSVEGSPNYEQY
12 | TRBJ2-1 | TRBD2 | TRBV2 | ASSVTSGYNEQF
15 | TRBJ2-3 | - | TRBV11-2 | ASSLSFGRGGADTQY
13 | TRBJ2-5 | TRBD2 | TRBV27 | ASSMTSGVRETQY
15 | TRBJ2-3 | TRBD1 | TRBV5-6 | ASSFDRGLLTTDTQY
10 | TRBJ2-7 | - | TRBV7-2 | ASSFGAYEQY
11 | TRBJ1-3 | - | TRBV12-3/TRBV12-4 | ASSFGGANTIY
14 | TRBJ2-3 | TRBD1 | TRBV28 | ASSMPGGSYTDTQY
13 | TRBJ2-5 | - | TRBV6-5 | ASSSTISRKETQY
14 | TRBJ1-3 | - | TRBV2 | ASSDGQPFSGNTIY
9 | TRBJ2-1 | - | TRBV30 | AWSVPGEQF
12 | TRBJ2-3 | - | TRBV4-3 | ASSQGLAADTQY
14 | TRBJ2-3 | TRBD2 | TRBV24-1 | ATSDPGLAGGDTQY
10 | TRBJ1-5 | - | TRBV28 | ASSLPDQPQH
13 | TRBJ1-2 | - | TRBV28 | ASSTVTEVYYGYT
11 | TRBJ1-5 | - | TRBV7-2 | ASSPNRGQPQH
16 | TRBJ2-1 | TRBD1 | TRBV7-9 | ASSFPLTGGGSYNEQF
14 | TRBJ2-2 | - | TRBV6-2/TRBV6-3 | ASSYSAGPSTGELF
13 | TRBJ2-3 | - | TRBV7-2 | ASSLGRGGTDTQY
13 | TRBJ2-3 | TRBD2 | TRBV6-5 | ASNLAGGLADTQY
13 | TRBJ1-3 | - | TRBV9 | ASSPRGGTGNTIY
11 | TRBJ2-5 | TRBD1 | TRBV10-3 | ASSGQNQETQY
14 | TRBJ2-2 | - | TRBV28 | ASSLLRGYRTGELF
10 | TRBJ1-2 | - | TRBV29-1 | SSTGGNYGYT
13 | TRBJ2-7 | TRBD1 | TRBV2 | ASSEYWTGPYEQY
13 | TRBJ2-7 | - | TRBV9 | ASSVGKGVTYEQY